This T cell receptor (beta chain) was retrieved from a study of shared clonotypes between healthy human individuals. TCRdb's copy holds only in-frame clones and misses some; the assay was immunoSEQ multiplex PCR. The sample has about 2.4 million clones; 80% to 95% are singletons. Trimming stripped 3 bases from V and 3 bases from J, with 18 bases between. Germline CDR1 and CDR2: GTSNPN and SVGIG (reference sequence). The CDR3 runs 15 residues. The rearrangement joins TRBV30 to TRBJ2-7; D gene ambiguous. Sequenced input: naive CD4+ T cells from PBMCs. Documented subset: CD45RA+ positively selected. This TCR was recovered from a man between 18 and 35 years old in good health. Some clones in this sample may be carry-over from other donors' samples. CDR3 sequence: CAWSFTRFGHYEQYF. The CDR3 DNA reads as TGTGCCTGGAGCTTTACACGATTCGGCCACTACGAGCAGTACTTC.